These 30 T cell receptor beta chains were sequenced from one sample in a study of T-cell memory formation after mild COVID-19. MiXCR, applied by TCRdb to the 5' RACE reads, yields one record per CDR3 protein. The sample contains about 260,000 distinct CDR3 sequences, roughly 17% of which appear only once. The sequencing input was PBMCs or a T cell subset sorted from them (not recorded which). The receptors were gathered from a man younger than 35 who had mild COVID-19 (a few samples of this study predate the infection). Cell type and time point are not known.

Written as DNA, the CDR3 is TGCGCCAGCAGCTTGCCCGCGGGAACTAGCACAGATACGCAGTATTTT. It is translated as CASSLPAGTSTDTQYF. V gene TRBV5-1 combines with J gene TRBJ2-3; weak D call: TRBD2 (6 bases). The CDR3 covers 16 residues. V shed 1 base and J shed 0 bases, with 12 bases lying between them. Per the germline V gene, CDR1 is SGHRS and CDR2 is YFSETQ.

This clonotype was recorded a few times. J is TRBJ2-7 and V is TRBV15; no clear D. CDR3 length: 15 amino acids. Germline CDR1 is LNHNV and CDR2 is YYDKDF (reference sequence). V lost 0 bases and J lost 3, with 12 bases in between. CDR3: CATSRDVGYSYEQYF. The CDR3 bases are TGTGCCACCAGCAGAGATGTAGGTTATAGCTACGAGCAGTACTTC.

In this sample, this clonotype turned up a few times. The genes are TRBV6-5 and TRBJ1-2, with TRBD1 matching over 9 bases. The CDR3 extends over 16 amino acids. The germline CDR1 and CDR2 sequences are MNHEY and SVGAGI. J was trimmed by 5 bases and V by 5 bases; bases with no gene match: 12. CDR3 residues: CASSRSTGGAGYGYTF. For the CDR3, the DNA is TGTGCCAGCAGTCGTAGTACAGGGGGCGCAGGGTATGGCTACACCTTC.

In its sample, this clonotype was seen a few times. This rearrangement joins TRBV12-3 or TRBV12-4 to TRBJ2-7; D is uncertain. Trimming removed 3 bases at V and 6 bases at J, with 18 bases between. This CDR3 is 15 amino acids long. The CDR3 sequence: CASSFLSGQDIEQYV. The CDR3 DNA reads TGTGCCAGCAGTTTTCTCTCCGGTCAAGATATCGAGCAGTACGTC.

This chain uses TRBV5-1 with TRBJ1-2, with 8 positions matching TRBD1. The V gene end was trimmed by 0 bases and the J gene end by 3 bases; junction bases not matched to a gene: 4. Germline CDR1 reads SGHRS; CDR2 reads YFSETQ. This CDR3 has 15 amino acids. The CDR3 loop is CASSLVADRDYGYTF. The CDR3, as DNA: TGCGCCAGCAGCTTGGTCGCGGACAGGGACTATGGCTACACCTTC.

This clonotype was counted only a few times. The chain is built from TRBV20-1 and TRBJ1-4, with no clear D. V dropped 6 bases and J dropped 8 bases, with 13 bases sitting between them. The CDR3 contains 12 residues. CDR1 and CDR2 (germline): DFQATT, SNEGSKA (reference sequence). The CDR3 is CSAPVEGEKLFF. The CDR3 coding sequence is TGCAGTGCCCCGGTGGAGGGAGAAAAACTGTTTTTT.

This clonotype turned up a few times. V and J are TRBV23-1 and TRBJ1-6, with TRBD1 matching 10 bases. TRBV23-1 is marked as an open reading frame, function uncertain. The CDR3 spans 16 residues. J gave up 7 bases and V 3 bases, and 6 bases lay outside the gene matches. CDR3 nucleotides: TGCGCCAGCAGTCAGGGGGGACAGGGGTGGAATTCACCCCTCCACTTT. Encoded protein: CASSQGGQGWNSPLHF.

This chain links TRBV9 with TRBJ1-2; 9 bases line up with TRBD1. The CDR3 sequence is 13 residues long. Germline CDR1 reads SGDLS; CDR2 reads YYNGEE. After removal of 3 bases from V and 6 bases from J, the junction contained 3 bases not matched to a gene. The CDR3 protein is CASSAWTGDGYTF. CDR3 in DNA: TGTGCCAGCAGCGCGTGGACAGGGGATGGCTACACCTTC.

This clonotype was counted only a few times. The chain combines TRBV7-9 with TRBJ2-6; D is uncertain. The CDR3 runs 19 residues. Deletions cut 5 bases from V and 5 bases from J, with 25 bases between. Germline CDR1 and CDR2: SEHNR and FQNEAQ (reference sequence). The CDR3 nucleotides are TGTGCCAGCAGCGCGGCCGGCCGCGACAACGCACTCTGGGCCAACGTCCTGACTTTC. It translates to CASSAAGRDNALWANVLTF.

V is TRBV5-4 and J is TRBJ1-1; D is ambiguous. Trimming took off 4 bases at V and 5 bases at J, with 15 bases between the two ends. CDR3 length: 14 residues. Germline lookup yields CDR1 SGHNT and CDR2 YYREEE (reference sequence). The CDR3 DNA follows: TGTGCCAGCAGCACGGGAGGTCGAGAGACTGAAGCTTTCTTT. Translation gives CASSTGGRETEAFF.

In its sample, this clonotype was seen a few times. The chain carries TRBV5-1 and TRBJ1-2, with no clear D. Trimming shortened V by 2 bases and J by 0 bases, and 17 bases separated the two germline ends. CDR1 SGHRS and CDR2 YFSETQ come from the germline V gene. The CDR3 runs to 17 residues. This CDR3 reads CASSLESSLQSNYGYTF. In nucleotides, the CDR3 is TGCGCCAGCAGCTTAGAGTCCAGCCTACAATCTAACTATGGCTACACCTTC.

This chain connects TRBV4-1 to TRBJ2-3; 11 bases align to TRBD2. CDR3 length: 18 amino acids. J was trimmed by 4 bases and V by 2 bases; bases with no gene match: 11. Germline-derived CDR1 and CDR2 are MGHRA and YSYEKL. The chain's CDR3 is CASSQPRLAGGSPDTQYF. The CDR3 coding sequence is TGCGCCAGCAGCCAACCTCGTCTAGCGGGGGGTTCACCAGATACGCAGTATTTT.

The V and J genes are TRBV9 and TRBJ2-5; the match to TRBD1 covers 10 bases. The J segment lost 4 bases and the V segment lost 3 bases, leaving 12 bases of the junction unmatched. The germline gives CDR1 SGDLS, CDR2 YYNGEE. This CDR3 region has 17 residues. CDR3 loop: CASSDGTGVSFRETQYF. The CDR3 DNA sequence: TGTGCCAGCAGCGACGGGACAGGGGTTAGTTTTCGAGAGACCCAGTACTTC.

V and J are TRBV4-1 and TRBJ1-2; D is perhaps TRBD1 (5 bases). The CDR3 length is 15 residues. The V gene lost 0 bases and the J gene lost 3 bases, with 11 bases spanning the gap. From germline, CDR1 is MGHRA and CDR2 YSYEKL. CDR3 residues: CASSQEWGFYYGYTF. For the CDR3, the DNA is TGCGCCAGCAGCCAAGAATGGGGGTTCTACTATGGCTACACCTTC.

V is TRBV7-9 and J is TRBJ2-2; TRBD2 matches at 14 bases. CDR1 is SEHNR, CDR2 FQNEAQ, per germline (reference sequence). The CDR3 is made up of 18 amino acids. Losses at the gene ends were 5 bases for V and 0 bases for J; bases not matched to a gene: 5. This CDR3 is CASSTGTSGGANTGELFF. DNA of the CDR3: TGTGCCAGCAGCACCGGGACTAGCGGGGGAGCGAACACCGGGGAGCTGTTTTTT.

J is TRBJ2-7 and V is TRBV29-1; TRBD1 matches 10 bases. Looked up from germline, CDR1 is SQVTM and CDR2 is ANQGSEA. The junction had 0 bases not matched to a gene; V was cut back by 3 bases and J by 1 base. The CDR3 spans 13 residues. CDR3 sequence: CSVEDRGSYEQYF. The CDR3 nucleotides are TGCAGCGTTGAGGACAGGGGGTCCTACGAGCAGTACTTC.

This clonotype appeared a few times. The chain has TRBV7-9 and TRBJ1-5; no definite D call. Germline CDR1 reads SEHNR; CDR2 reads FQNEAQ (reference sequence). V gave up 2 bases and J gave up 7 bases, with 12 bases separating them. There are 14 residues in the CDR3. The CDR3 sequence: CASSLTAPGQPQHF. In nucleotides, the CDR3 is TGTGCCAGCAGCTTAACGGCACCGGGGCAGCCCCAGCATTTT.

The chain links TRBV6-6 to TRBJ1-2, with D perhaps matching TRBD1 (6 bases). V was pared by 10 bases and J by 1 base, with 13 bases between. The V gene's germline CDR1 is MNHNY and CDR2 SVGAGI (reference sequence). The CDR3 extends over 13 amino acids. The CDR3 nucleotides are TGTGCCACCTCCACAGGGAATAACTATGGCTACACCTTC. Its translation: CATSTGNNYGYTF.

This clonotype was seen many times. The genes are TRBV10-3 and TRBJ1-5, with unresolved D. From germline, CDR1 is ENHRY and CDR2 SYGVKD. The germline V and J ends were trimmed by 2 bases and 5 bases, with 4 bases remaining between them. This CDR3 has 12 residues. The CDR3 DNA follows: TGTGCCATCAGTGAGGTGGATCAGCCCCAGCATTTT. Protein sequence: CAISEVDQPQHF.

This clonotype was counted between two and nine times. This chain uses TRBV7-3 with TRBJ2-7; 9 bases are a match to TRBD1. V lost 2 bases and J lost 6; bases outside the gene matches: 5. In germline, CDR1 is SGHTA, CDR2 FQGTGA. CDR3 length: 14 amino acids. The CDR3 spells CASSLSGTGSEQYF. The CDR3 coding sequence is TGTGCCAGCAGCTTATCCGGGACAGGGAGCGAGCAGTACTTC.

The chain employs TRBV2 and TRBJ1-1; D possibly corresponds to TRBD1 (5 bases). This CDR3 spans 11 amino acids. Trimming cost V 5 bases and J 11 bases, with 12 bases left between them. CDR1 is SNHLY and CDR2 is FYNNEI in the germline V gene. This CDR3 reads CASSIRGDAFF. As DNA, the CDR3 is TGTGCCAGCAGTATACGGGGGGATGCTTTCTTT.

This chain links TRBV5-1 with TRBJ1-2; 11 positions match TRBD1. Per germline, CDR1 SGHRS and CDR2 YFSETQ. After removal of 7 bases from V and 4 bases from J, the junction contained 12 bases not matched to a gene. CDR3 length: 16 amino acids. The CDR3 nucleotides are TGCGCCAGCGATAAGGGGACCGGGACAGGGGGCTATGGCTACACCTTC. This translates into CASDKGTGTGGYGYTF. Together with reference TRBV5-1 and TRBJ1-2, the CDR3 gives the full variable domain: KAGVTQTPRYLIKTRGQQVTLSCSPISGHRSVSWYQQTPGQGLQFLFEYFSETQRNKGNFPGRFSGRQFSNSRSEMNVSTLELGDSALYLCASDKGTGTGGYGYTFGSGTRLTVV.

This sequence joins TRBV6-2 or TRBV6-3 and TRBJ2-7, with 11 bases identical to TRBD2. V was pared by 7 bases and J by 2 bases, with 7 bases of the junction left unmatched. CDR1 is MNHEY and CDR2 is SVGEGT in the germline V gene. The CDR3 extends over 15 amino acids. For the CDR3, the DNA is TGTGCCAGCAATTGGGGACTAGCGGCCACCTACGAGCAGTACTTC. This encodes CASNWGLAATYEQYF.

The V call is TRBV5-1, the J call TRBJ2-5; D may be TRBD2 (5 bases). This CDR3 spans 16 amino acids. Germline-derived CDR1 and CDR2 are SGHRS and YFSETQ. V lost 0 bases and J lost 4, with 16 bases in between. CDR3 bases: TGCGCCAGCAGCTTGGCTAGCTGGAGCGTCGGAGAGACCCAGTACTTC. As protein: CASSLASWSVGETQYF. The full variable domain, rest sourced from reference TRBV5-1 and TRBJ2-5, is KAGVTQTPRYLIKTRGQQVTLSCSPISGHRSVSWYQQTPGQGLQFLFEYFSETQRNKGNFPGRFSGRQFSNSRSEMNVSTLELGDSALYLCASSLASWSVGETQYFGPGTRLLVL.

The chain links TRBV5-6 to TRBJ2-5; D is undetermined. This CDR3 has 14 residues. V shed 7 bases and J shed 4 bases, with 17 bases lying between them. From germline, CDR1 is SGHDT and CDR2 YYEEEE. The CDR3 region is CASANQDLRETQYF. CDR3 coding DNA: TGTGCCAGCGCTAACCAGGACCTAAGAGAGACCCAGTACTTC.

This clonotype has more than one count but fewer than ten. This chain uses TRBV20-1 with TRBJ2-7; TRBD1 agrees at 7 bases. After removal of 5 bases from V and 5 bases from J, the junction contained 3 bases not matched to a gene. The CDR3 spans 11 residues. Germline V gene data show CDR1 as DFQATT and CDR2 as SNEGSKA (reference sequence). The CDR3 is CSAFDRDEQYV. The CDR3 DNA reads as TGCAGTGCTTTTGACAGGGACGAGCAGTACGTC.

CDR3 residues: CASSYDSNQPQHF. The CDR3 DNA reads as TGTGCCAGCAGCTACGACAGCAATCAGCCCCAGCATTTT. The V and J genes are TRBV7-2 and TRBJ1-5; D is undetermined. Looked up from germline, CDR1 is SGHTA and CDR2 is FQGNSA. Trimming stripped 4 bases from V and 1 base from J, with 5 bases between. The length of the CDR3 is 13 residues.

This clonotype came up many times. The genes are TRBV5-1 and TRBJ1-6; 9 bases line up with TRBD1. Germline V lookup: CDR1 SGHRS, CDR2 YFSETQ. The CDR3 covers 15 residues. Losses at the gene ends were 4 bases for V and 9 bases for J; bases not matched to a gene: 8. The CDR3 DNA reads as TGCGCCAGCAGCCGCGGGGACAGGGACGGTTCACCCCTCCACTTT. It is translated as CASSRGDRDGSPLHF.

This clonotype was seen a handful of times. The V call is TRBV6-1, the J call TRBJ2-7, with D perhaps TRBD1 or TRBD2 (5 bases each). Trimming took 6 bases from V and 2 from J, leaving 11 bases between them. The V gene's germline CDR1 is MNHNS and CDR2 SASEGT. CDR3 length: 13 amino acids. The CDR3 here is CASRKRGPYEQYF. The DNA of the CDR3 is TGTGCCAGCAGAAAGAGGGGCCCCTACGAGCAGTACTTC.

This sequence joins TRBV18 and TRBJ1-3; D is uncertain. The germline V gene has CDR1 KGHSH and CDR2 LQKENI. The CDR3 loop spans 15 amino acids. V dropped 3 bases and J dropped 2 bases, with 11 bases sitting between them. CDR3 nucleotides: TGTGCCAGCTCACCTCCTTCAGAGCCTGGAAACACCATATATTTT. It is translated as CASSPPSEPGNTIYF. The full variable domain, rest sourced from reference TRBV18 and TRBJ1-3, is NAGVMQNPRHLVRRRGQEARLRCSPMKGHSHVYWYRQLPEEGLKFMVYLQKENIIDESGMPKERFSAEFPKEGPSILRIQQVVRGDSAAYFCASSPPSEPGNTIYFGEGSWLTVV.